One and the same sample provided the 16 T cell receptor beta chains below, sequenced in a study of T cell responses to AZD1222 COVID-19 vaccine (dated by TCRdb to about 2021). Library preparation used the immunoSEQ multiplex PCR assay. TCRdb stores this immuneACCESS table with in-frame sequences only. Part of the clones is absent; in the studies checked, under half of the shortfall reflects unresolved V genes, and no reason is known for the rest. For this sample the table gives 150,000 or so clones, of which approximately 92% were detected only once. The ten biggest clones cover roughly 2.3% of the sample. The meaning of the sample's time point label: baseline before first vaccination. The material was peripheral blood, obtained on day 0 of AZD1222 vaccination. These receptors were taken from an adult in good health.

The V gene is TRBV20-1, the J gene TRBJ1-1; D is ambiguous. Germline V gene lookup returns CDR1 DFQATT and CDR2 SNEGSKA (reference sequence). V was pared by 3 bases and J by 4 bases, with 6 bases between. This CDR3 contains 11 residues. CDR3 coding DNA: TGCAGTGCTAGGGTATTCACTGAAGCTTTCTTT. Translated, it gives CSARVFTEAFF.

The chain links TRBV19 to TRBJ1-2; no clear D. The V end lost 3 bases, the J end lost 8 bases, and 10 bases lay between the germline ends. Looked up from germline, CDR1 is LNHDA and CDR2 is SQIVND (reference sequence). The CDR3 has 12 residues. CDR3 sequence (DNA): TGTGCCAGTAGTATCCTTCATGTGGGCTACACCTTC. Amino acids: CASSILHVGYTF.

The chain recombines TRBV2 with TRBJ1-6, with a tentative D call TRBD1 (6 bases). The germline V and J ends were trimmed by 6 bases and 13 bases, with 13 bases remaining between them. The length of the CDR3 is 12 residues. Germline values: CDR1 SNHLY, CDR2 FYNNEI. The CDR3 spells CASRDSLSPLHF. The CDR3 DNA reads TGTGCCAGCAGGGACAGCCTTTCGCCCCTCCACTTT.

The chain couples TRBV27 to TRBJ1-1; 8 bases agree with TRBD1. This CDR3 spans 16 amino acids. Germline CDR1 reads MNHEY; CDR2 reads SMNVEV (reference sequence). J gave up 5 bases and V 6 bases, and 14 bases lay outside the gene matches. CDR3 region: CASRTDRDTKPTEAFF. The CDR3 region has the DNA TGTGCCAGCAGGACGGACAGGGATACTAAGCCAACTGAAGCTTTCTTT.

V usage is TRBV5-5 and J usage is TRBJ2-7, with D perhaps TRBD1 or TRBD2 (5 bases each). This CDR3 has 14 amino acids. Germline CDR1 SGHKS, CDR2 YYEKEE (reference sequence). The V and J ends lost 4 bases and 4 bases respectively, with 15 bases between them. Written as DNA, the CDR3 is TGTGCCAGCAGCCTCGTTGTGGGACCGTACGAGCAGTACTTC. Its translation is CASSLVVGPYEQYF.

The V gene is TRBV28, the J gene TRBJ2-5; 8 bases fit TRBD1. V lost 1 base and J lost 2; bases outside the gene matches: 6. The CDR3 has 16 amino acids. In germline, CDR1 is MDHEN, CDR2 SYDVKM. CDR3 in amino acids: CASSLSTGAGQETQYF. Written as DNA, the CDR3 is TGTGCCAGCAGTTTATCGACAGGGGCAGGGCAAGAGACCCAGTACTTC.

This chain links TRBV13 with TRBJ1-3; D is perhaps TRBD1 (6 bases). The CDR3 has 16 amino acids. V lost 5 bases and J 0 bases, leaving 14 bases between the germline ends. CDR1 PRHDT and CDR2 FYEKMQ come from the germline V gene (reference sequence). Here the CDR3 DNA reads TGTGCCAGCAGCAGGGGGGCGAAACCCTCTGGAAACACCATATATTTT. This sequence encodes CASSRGAKPSGNTIYF.

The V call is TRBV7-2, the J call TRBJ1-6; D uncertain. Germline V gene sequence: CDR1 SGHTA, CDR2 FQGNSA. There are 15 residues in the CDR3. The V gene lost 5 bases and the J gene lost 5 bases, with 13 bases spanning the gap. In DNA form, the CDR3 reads TGTGCCAGCAGCCCCCTCAGCCTAAATAATTCACCCCTCCACTTT. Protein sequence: CASSPLSLNNSPLHF.

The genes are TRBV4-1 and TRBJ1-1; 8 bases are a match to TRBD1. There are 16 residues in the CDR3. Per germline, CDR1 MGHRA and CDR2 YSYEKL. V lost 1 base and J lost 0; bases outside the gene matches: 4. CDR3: CASSQVPTGVNTEAFF. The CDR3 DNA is TGCGCCAGCAGCCAAGTACCGACAGGGGTGAACACTGAAGCTTTCTTT.

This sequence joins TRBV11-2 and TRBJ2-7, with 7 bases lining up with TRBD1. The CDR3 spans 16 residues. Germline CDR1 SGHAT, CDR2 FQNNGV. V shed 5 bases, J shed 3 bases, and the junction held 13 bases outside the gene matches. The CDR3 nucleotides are TGTGCCAGCAGCGACCTGATAGGGGGCGGCATCTACGAGCAGTACTTC. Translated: CASSDLIGGGIYEQYF.

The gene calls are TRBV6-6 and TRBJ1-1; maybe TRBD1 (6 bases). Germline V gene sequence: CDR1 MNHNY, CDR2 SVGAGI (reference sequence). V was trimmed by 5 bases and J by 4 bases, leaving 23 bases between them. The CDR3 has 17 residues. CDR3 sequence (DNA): TGTGCCAGCAGTCCCGCTGGGCAGAAGGGACAAGGCACTGAAGCTTTCTTT. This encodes CASSPAGQKGQGTEAFF.

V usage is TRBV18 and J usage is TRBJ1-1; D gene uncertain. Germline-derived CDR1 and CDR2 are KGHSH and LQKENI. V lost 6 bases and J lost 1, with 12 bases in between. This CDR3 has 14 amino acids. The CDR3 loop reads CASSPVWGNTEAFF. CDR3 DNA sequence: TGTGCCAGCTCCCCCGTATGGGGGAACACTGAAGCTTTCTTT. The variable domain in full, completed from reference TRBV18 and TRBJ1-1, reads NAGVMQNPRHLVRRRGQEARLRCSPMKGHSHVYWYRQLPEEGLKFMVYLQKENIIDESGMPKERFSAEFPKEGPSILRIQQVVRGDSAAYFCASSPVWGNTEAFFGQGTRLTVV.

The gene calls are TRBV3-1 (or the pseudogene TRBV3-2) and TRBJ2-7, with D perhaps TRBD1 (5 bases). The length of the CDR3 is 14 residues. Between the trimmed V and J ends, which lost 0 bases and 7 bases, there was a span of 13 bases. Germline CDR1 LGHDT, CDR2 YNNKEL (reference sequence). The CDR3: CASSQDQGSWEQYF. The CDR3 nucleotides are TGTGCCAGCAGCCAAGATCAGGGATCTTGGGAGCAGTACTTC.

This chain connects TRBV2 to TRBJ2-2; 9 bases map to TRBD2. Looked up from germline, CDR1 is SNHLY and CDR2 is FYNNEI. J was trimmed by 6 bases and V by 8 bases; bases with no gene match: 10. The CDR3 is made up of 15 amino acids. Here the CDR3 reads CASAIAGVGAGELFF. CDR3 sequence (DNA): TGTGCCAGCGCTATAGCGGGAGTGGGCGCCGGGGAGCTGTTTTTT.

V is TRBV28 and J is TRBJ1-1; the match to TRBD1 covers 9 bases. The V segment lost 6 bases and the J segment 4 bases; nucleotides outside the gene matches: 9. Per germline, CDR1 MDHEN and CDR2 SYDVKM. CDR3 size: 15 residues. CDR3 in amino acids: CASRAQGAGGTEAFF. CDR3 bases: TGTGCCAGCAGAGCACAGGGGGCTGGGGGCACTGAAGCTTTCTTT.

This CDR3 is CSASGTGAPLHF. DNA for the CDR3: TGCAGTGCTAGTGGGACAGGGGCACCCCTCCACTTT. The chain recombines TRBV20-1 with TRBJ1-6; 10 nucleotides line up with TRBD1. This CDR3 region has 12 residues. CDR1 is DFQATT and CDR2 is SNEGSKA in the germline V gene (reference sequence). Trimming cost V 3 bases and J 11 bases; bases outside gene matches: 1.